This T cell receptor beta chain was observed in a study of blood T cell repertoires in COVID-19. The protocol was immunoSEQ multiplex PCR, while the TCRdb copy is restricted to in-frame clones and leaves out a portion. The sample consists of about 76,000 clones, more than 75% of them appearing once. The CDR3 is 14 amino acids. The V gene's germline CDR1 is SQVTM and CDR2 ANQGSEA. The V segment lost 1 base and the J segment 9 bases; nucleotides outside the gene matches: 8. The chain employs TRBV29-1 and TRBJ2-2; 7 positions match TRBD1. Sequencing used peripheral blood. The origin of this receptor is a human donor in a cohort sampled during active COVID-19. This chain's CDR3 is CSVEGGTRGRELFF. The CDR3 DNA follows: TGCAGCGTTGAAGGGGGGACAAGGGGGCGGGAGCTGTTTTTT.